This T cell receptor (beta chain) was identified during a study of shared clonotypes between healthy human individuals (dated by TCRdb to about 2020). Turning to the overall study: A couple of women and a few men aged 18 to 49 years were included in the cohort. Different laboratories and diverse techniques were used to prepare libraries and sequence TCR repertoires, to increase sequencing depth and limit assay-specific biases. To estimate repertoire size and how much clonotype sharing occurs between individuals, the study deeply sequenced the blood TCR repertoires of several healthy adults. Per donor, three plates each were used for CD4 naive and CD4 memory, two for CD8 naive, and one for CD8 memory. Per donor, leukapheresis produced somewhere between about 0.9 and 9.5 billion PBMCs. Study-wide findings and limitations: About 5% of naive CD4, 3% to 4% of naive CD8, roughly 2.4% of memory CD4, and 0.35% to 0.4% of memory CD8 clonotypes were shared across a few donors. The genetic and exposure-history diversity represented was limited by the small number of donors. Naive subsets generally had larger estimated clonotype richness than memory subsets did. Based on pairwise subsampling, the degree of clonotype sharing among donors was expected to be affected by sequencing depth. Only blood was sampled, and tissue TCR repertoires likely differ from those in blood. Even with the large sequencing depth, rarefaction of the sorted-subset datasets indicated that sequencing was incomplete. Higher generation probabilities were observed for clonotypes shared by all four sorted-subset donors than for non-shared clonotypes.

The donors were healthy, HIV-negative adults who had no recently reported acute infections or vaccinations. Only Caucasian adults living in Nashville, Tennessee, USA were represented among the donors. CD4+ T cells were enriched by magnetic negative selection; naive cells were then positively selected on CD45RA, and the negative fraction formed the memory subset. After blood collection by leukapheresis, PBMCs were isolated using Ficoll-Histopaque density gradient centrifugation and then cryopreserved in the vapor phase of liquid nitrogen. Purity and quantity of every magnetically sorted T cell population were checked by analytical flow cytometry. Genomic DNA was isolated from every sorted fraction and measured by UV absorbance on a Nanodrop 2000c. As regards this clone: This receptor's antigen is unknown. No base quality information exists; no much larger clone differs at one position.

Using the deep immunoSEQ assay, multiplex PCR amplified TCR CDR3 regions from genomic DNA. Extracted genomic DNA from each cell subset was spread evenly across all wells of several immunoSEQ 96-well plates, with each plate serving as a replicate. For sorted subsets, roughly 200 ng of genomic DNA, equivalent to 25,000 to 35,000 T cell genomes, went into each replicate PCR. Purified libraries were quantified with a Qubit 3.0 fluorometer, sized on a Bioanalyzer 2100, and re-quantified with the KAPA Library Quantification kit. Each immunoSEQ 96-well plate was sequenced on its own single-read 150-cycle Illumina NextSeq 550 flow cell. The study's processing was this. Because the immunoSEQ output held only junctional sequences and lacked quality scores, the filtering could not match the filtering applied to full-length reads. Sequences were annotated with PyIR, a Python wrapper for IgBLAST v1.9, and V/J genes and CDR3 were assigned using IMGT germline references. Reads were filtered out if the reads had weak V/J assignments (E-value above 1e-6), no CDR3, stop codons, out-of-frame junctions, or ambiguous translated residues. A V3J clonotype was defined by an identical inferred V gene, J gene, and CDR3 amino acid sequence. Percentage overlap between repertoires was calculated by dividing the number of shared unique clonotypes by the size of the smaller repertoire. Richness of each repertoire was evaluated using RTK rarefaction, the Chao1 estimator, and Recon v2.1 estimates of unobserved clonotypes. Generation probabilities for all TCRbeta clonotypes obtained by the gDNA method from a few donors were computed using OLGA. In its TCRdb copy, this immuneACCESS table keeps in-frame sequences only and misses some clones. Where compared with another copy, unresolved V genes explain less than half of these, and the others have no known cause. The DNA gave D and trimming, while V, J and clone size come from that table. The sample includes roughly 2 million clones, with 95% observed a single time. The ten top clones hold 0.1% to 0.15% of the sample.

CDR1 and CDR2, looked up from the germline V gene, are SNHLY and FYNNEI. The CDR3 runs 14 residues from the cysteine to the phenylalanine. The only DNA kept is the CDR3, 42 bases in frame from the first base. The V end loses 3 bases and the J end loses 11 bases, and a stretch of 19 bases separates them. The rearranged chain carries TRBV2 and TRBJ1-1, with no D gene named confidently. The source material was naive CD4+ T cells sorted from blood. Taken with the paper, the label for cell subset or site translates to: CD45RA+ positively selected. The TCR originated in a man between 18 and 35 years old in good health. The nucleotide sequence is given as TGTGCCAGCAGTGAGTTATCGGGTTCCTCGGGGGCTTTCTTT. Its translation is CASSELSGSSGAFF.